A selection of T cell receptor beta chains follows, all from one sample in a study of Ad26.COV2.S vaccination and SARS-CoV-2 variants. Profiled with immunoSEQ multiplex PCR; TCRdb holds only in-frame clones, not every one. The repertoire has a few hundred thousand clones, about nine tenths of them found once; the top ten carry 4.5% to 7%. The material sequenced was peripheral blood, taken in a trial of Ad26.COV2.S vaccine versus placebo. These receptors came from a person aged 18-60 years who received the Ad26.COV2.S COVID-19 vaccine or a placebo. The CDR3 runs from the conserved cysteine through the conserved F or W. A D gene is named only where the DNA matches it firmly.

j_gene | d_gene | v_gene | len | CDR3nt | CDR3aa
TRBJ1-1 | . | TRBV27 | 14 | TGTGCCAGCAGACCTCAGGGGAGCGATACTGAAGCTTTCTTT | CASRPQGSDTEAFF
TRBJ1-3 | . | TRBV9 | 16 | TGTGCCAGCAGCCCCCCACAGGCTAACTCTGGAAACACCATATATTTT | CASSPPQANSGNTIYF
TRBJ2-3 | . | TRBV19 | 16 | TGTGCCAGTAGTATGTCCTACGGGGAGGGCACAGATACGCAGTATTTT | CASSMSYGEGTDTQYF
TRBJ1-1 | TRBD1 | TRBV5-6 | 16 | TGTGCCAGCAGCTGGGGGACAGGGGGCGGATTCACTGAAGCTTTCTTT | CASSWGTGGGFTEAFF
TRBJ1-1 | . | TRBV6-6 | 18 | TGTGCCAGCAGTCCCAACCGGGACATAGAACAAGGGGACACTGAAGCTTTCTTT | CASSPNRDIEQGDTEAFF
TRBJ2-5 | . | TRBV19 | 14 | TGTGCCAGTAGTACCCGCGGGGACAGCGAGACCCAGTACTTC | CASSTRGDSETQYF
TRBJ2-3 | . | TRBV5-1 | 17 | TGCGCCAGCAGTCATCTCACCCAGTGGCAGGGTGGAGATACGCAGTATTTT | CASSHLTQWQGGDTQYF
TRBJ2-3 | . | TRBV7-9 | 16 | TGTGCCAGCAGCTTAGGTACTCCCCGGAGCACAGATACGCAGTATTTT | CASSLGTPRSTDTQYF
TRBJ1-1 | . | TRBV5-8 | 16 | TGTGCCAGCAGCTCCCAGGGTTTATTAGGGAACACTGAAGCTTTCTTT | CASSSQGLLGNTEAFF
TRBJ2-1 | TRBD2 | TRBV9 | 19 | TGTGCCAGCAGCGTAGGACTAGCGGGAGCAATTAGTAAGAACAATGAGCAGTTCTTC | CASSVGLAGAISKNNEQFF
TRBJ1-4 | TRBD1 | TRBV9 | 14 | TGTGCCAGCAGCATGGGACAGGGGGATGAAAAACTGTTTTTT | CASSMGQGDEKLFF
TRBJ1-4 | . | TRBV18 | 15 | TGTGCCAGCTCACCGCTCCCGGGAACCAAGGAAAAACTGTTTTTT | CASSPLPGTKEKLFF
TRBJ1-2 | . | TRBV6-2/TRBV6-3 | 14 | TGTGCCAGCAGTTACGGCCAGGCTAACTATGGCTACACCTTC | CASSYGQANYGYTF
TRBJ1-3 | TRBD1 | TRBV19 | 14 | TGTGCCAGTAGTATAGGACAGGGATCAACGACCATATATTTT | CASSIGQGSTTIYF
TRBJ1-2 | . | TRBV6-2/TRBV6-3 | 13 | TGTGCCAGCAGTTACCTCACTAACTATGGCTACACCTTC | CASSYLTNYGYTF
TRBJ1-1 | . | TRBV6-5 | 14 | TGTGCCAGCAGGGGGGGAGTTATGAACACTGAAGCTTTCTTT | CASRGGVMNTEAFF
TRBJ2-5 | . | TRBV30 | 13 | TGTGCCTGGAGTACAGGGTTCCAAGAGACCCAGTACTTC | CAWSTGFQETQYF
TRBJ1-1 | . | TRBV30 | 13 | TGTGCCTGGAGTGTTTCGGGGGTATCTGAAGCTTTCTTT | CAWSVSGVSEAFF